These 9 T cell receptor beta chains share one sample of origin, sequenced in a study of cytomegalovirus exposure and HLA in healthy donors (dated by TCRdb to 2016 to 2017). The library was made by the immunoSEQ multiplex PCR assay. The multiplex PCR relied on a mix of 60 forward primers for TCR Vbeta segments and 13 reverse primers for TCR Jbeta segments. The source is immuneACCESS, and TCRdb retained only in-frame sequences with V and J called. Part of the clones is not carried over; for the studies checked, unresolved V genes explain less than half of this, and the remainder is unexplained. For this sample the table gives approximately 110,000 clones, of which 74% were detected only once. Together, the top ten hold 2.6% of the sample. Input material: PBMCs. The receptor set was obtained from a man aged 45 to 65 in good health and CMV-seropositive.

The chain joins TRBV7-3 to TRBJ2-1; a possible D gene is TRBD2 (6 bases). There are 16 residues in the CDR3. Germline CDR1 SGHTA, CDR2 FQGTGA. V was shortened by 5 bases and J by 11 bases, with 25 bases between the two germline ends. This CDR3 reads CASSPPGRDRIGKQFF. The CDR3 DNA reads TGTGCCAGCAGCCCCCCGGGGCGGGACCGTATAGGGAAGCAGTTCTTC.

The chain combines TRBV14 with TRBJ2-3, with 14 bases lining up with TRBD2. From germline, CDR1 is SGHDN and CDR2 FVKESK. The trim removed 4 bases at V and 10 bases at J, leaving 7 bases unmatched. The CDR3 consists of 15 residues. The DNA for the CDR3 is TGTGCCAGCAGCCGCGGGACTAGCGGGGGAGTCGCGCAGTATTTT. As protein: CASSRGTSGGVAQYF.

V gene TRBV7-3 combines with J gene TRBJ1-1; D unresolved. Germline CDR1 SGHTA, CDR2 FQGTGA. This CDR3 region has 13 residues. V shed 0 bases and J shed 1 base, with 3 bases lying between them. This chain's CDR3 is CASSLTQNTEAFF. DNA of the CDR3: TGTGCCAGCAGCTTAACACAGAACACTGAAGCTTTCTTT.

V usage is TRBV7-2 and J usage is TRBJ2-2; D remains unclear. This CDR3 is 12 amino acids long. With 4 bases removed from V and 3 bases from J, the gap between germline ends came to 3 bases. Germline CDR1 SGHTA, CDR2 FQGNSA. CDR3: CASSSDTGELFF. The CDR3 DNA reads TGTGCCAGCAGCTCAGACACCGGGGAGCTGTTTTTT.

V and J are TRBV9 and TRBJ2-1; 12 nucleotides line up with TRBD2. V trimming: 6 bases; J trimming: 5 bases; junction bases outside the gene matches: 3. Looked up from germline, CDR1 is SGDLS and CDR2 is YYNGEE. The CDR3 consists of 14 residues. The CDR3 DNA is TGTGCCAGCACGCGGACTAGCGGGAACAATGAGCAGTTCTTC. Amino acids: CASTRTSGNNEQFF.

V and J are TRBV4-1 and TRBJ1-1; maybe TRBD1 (6 bases). CDR3 length equals 15 residues. The germline V gene has CDR1 MGHRA and CDR2 YSYEKL. Deletions cut 4 bases from V and 6 bases from J, with 18 bases between. The CDR3 coding sequence is TGCGCCAGCAGCCCCCCGAGAGGGGGTGGCTCTGAAGCTTTCTTT. Its protein product is CASSPPRGGGSEAFF.

The CDR3 reads CASSPSDASGEYF. The CDR3 DNA reads TGCGCCAGCAGCCCCTCTGACGCCTCCGGGGAGTACTTC. This chain connects TRBV5-1 to TRBJ2-7, with D tentatively TRBD2 (5 bases). The germline CDR1 and CDR2 sequences are SGHRS and YFSETQ. The V and J ends lost 4 bases and 11 bases respectively, with 19 bases between them. The CDR3 sequence is 13 residues long. Combining the CDR3 with reference TRBV5-1 and TRBJ2-7 gives the whole variable domain KAGVTQTPRYLIKTRGQQVTLSCSPISGHRSVSWYQQTPGQGLQFLFEYFSETQRNKGNFPGRFSGRQFSNSRSEMNVSTLELGDSALYLCASSPSDASGEYFGPGTRLTVT.

This clone occurred a few times. This rearrangement joins TRBV5-1 to TRBJ2-1; 10 bases map to TRBD1. V dropped 4 bases and J dropped 9; count of bases not matched to a gene: 10. The CDR3 covers 15 residues. CDR1 SGHRS and CDR2 YFSETQ come from the germline V gene. CDR3: CASSLGTGVYGEQFF. CDR3 bases: TGCGCCAGCAGCCTCGGGACAGGGGTTTACGGTGAGCAGTTCTTC.

The rearrangement uses TRBV6-6 and TRBJ2-3; D is perhaps TRBD1 (5 bases). V lost 6 bases and J 2 bases, leaving 15 bases between the germline ends. The CDR3 is made up of 15 amino acids. Germline CDR1 and CDR2: MNHNY and SVGAGI (reference sequence). The CDR3 DNA follows: TGTGCCAGCAGACCTACACAGGTCACCACAGATACGCAGTATTTT. Translated, it gives CASRPTQVTTDTQYF.